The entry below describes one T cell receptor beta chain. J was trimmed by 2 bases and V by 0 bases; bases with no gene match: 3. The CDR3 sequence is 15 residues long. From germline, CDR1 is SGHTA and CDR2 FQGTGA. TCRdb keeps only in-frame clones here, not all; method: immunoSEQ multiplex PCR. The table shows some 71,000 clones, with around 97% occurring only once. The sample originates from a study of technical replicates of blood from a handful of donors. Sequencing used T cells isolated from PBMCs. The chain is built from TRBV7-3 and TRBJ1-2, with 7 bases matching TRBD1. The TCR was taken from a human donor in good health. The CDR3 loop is CASSLTAGGNYGYTF. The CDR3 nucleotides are TGTGCCAGCAGCTTAACGGCAGGGGGGAACTATGGCTACACCTTC.